Presented here are 27 T cell receptor beta chains from one specimen sequenced in a study of response to subunit inactivated influenza vaccine. TCRdb ran MiXCR on the RT-PCR reads and lists one entry per CDR3 protein. The sample consists of about 500,000 distinct CDR3 sequences, under 15% of them appearing once. The material was PBMCs from blood, obtained about 40 days after vaccination. Receptor source: a man aged 45-65 years who received an inactivated influenza vaccine.

The chain couples TRBV4-3 to TRBJ1-1; 8 bases fit TRBD1. CDR1 and CDR2 from the germline V gene are LGHNA and YSLEER. V shed 4 bases and J 1 base; nucleotides not matched to a gene: 8. The CDR3 is 16 residues long. The chain's CDR3 is CASSRLSTGANTEAFF. CDR3 DNA sequence: TGCGCCAGCAGCCGGCTCTCGACAGGGGCGAACACTGAAGCTTTCTTT.

In its sample, this clonotype was seen many times. The V gene is TRBV5-5, the J gene TRBJ2-2; D gene ambiguous. In germline, CDR1 is SGHKS, CDR2 YYEKEE (reference sequence). There are 16 residues in the CDR3. V lost 2 bases to trimming and J lost 0 bases, with 11 bases between them. The CDR3 nucleotides are TGTGCCAGCAGCTTAGGACCCAGTCCGAACACCGGGGAGCTGTTTTTT. This sequence encodes CASSLGPSPNTGELFF.

V gene TRBV7-9 combines with J gene TRBJ2-2; D perhaps matches TRBD2 (5 bases). This CDR3 contains 13 residues. Germline V gene lookup returns CDR1 SEHNR and CDR2 FQNEAQ (reference sequence). The V and J ends lost 4 bases and 5 bases respectively, with 8 bases between them. CDR3 amino acids: CASSYTSTGELFF. The DNA for the CDR3 is TGTGCCAGCAGCTATACTAGTACCGGGGAGCTGTTTTTT.

V is TRBV7-8 and J is TRBJ1-4; 9 nucleotides match TRBD1. This CDR3 has 17 amino acids. Germline V CDR1 and CDR2: SGHVS, FQNEAQ. V lost 7 bases, J lost 2 bases, and 11 bases stayed unmatched. The CDR3 is CASIGTGGISTNEKLFF. The CDR3 region has the DNA TGTGCCAGCATCGGCACAGGGGGCATTTCGACTAATGAAAAACTGTTTTTT.

V usage is TRBV7-2 and J usage is TRBJ2-1; 9 positions agree with TRBD1. The CDR3 extends over 14 amino acids. Looked up from germline, CDR1 is SGHTA and CDR2 is FQGNSA. Germline trimming cut 5 bases from V and 8 bases from J; bases unmatched to any gene: 7. The DNA for the CDR3 is TGTGCCAGCAGCACCGGGACAGGGTTCTATGAGCAGTTCTTC. Its protein is CASSTGTGFYEQFF.

The chain has TRBV5-1 and TRBJ1-6; maybe TRBD1 (6 bases). Germline V gene data show CDR1 as SGHRS and CDR2 as YFSETQ. The length of the CDR3 is 17 residues. Trimming shortened V by 0 bases and J by 8 bases, and 18 bases separated the two germline ends. The CDR3 protein is CASSLDGGRGFDSPLHF. For the CDR3, the DNA is TGCGCCAGCAGCTTGGATGGGGGCCGTGGATTTGATTCACCCCTCCACTTT.

This clonotype occurred a few times. The chain combines TRBV10-3 with TRBJ2-7; 9 bases align to TRBD2. Germline V gene lookup returns CDR1 ENHRY and CDR2 SYGVKD. Unmatched junction bases numbered 8, after V lost 3 bases and J lost 8 bases. This CDR3 region has 14 residues. CDR3 in amino acids: CAISDLGLAGKQYF. CDR3 in DNA: TGTGCCATCAGTGACCTGGGACTAGCAGGCAAGCAGTACTTC.

The rearrangement links TRBV20-1 to TRBJ1-2; 7 bases map to TRBD1. Germline V gene lookup returns CDR1 DFQATT and CDR2 SNEGSKA (reference sequence). With V trimmed by 6 bases and J by 8 bases, 12 bases remained unmatched. The CDR3 is made up of 13 amino acids. CDR3 nucleotides: TGCAGTGCGAGGGGGCAGGGGAAGGGGGGCTACACCTTC. It specifies CSARGQGKGGYTF.

This clonotype has just a few counts. The chain recombines TRBV4-1 with TRBJ1-4; D gene uncertain. Germline CDR1 MGHRA, CDR2 YSYEKL. This CDR3 contains 15 residues. Trimming shortened V by 3 bases and J by 3 bases, and 11 bases separated the two germline ends. The CDR3 here is CASSQVGVSNEKLFF. As DNA, the CDR3 is TGCGCCAGCAGCCAGGTCGGGGTGTCTAATGAAAAACTGTTTTTT.

This clonotype was seen more than once but under ten times. The genes are TRBV6-5 and TRBJ2-2; TRBD1 is a possible D gene (5 bases). Germline CDR1 reads MNHEY; CDR2 reads SVGAGI. CDR3 length: 15 residues. V was pared by 0 bases and J by 2 bases, with 7 bases between. CDR3 bases: TGTGCCAGCAGTTACTCTGGACAAAACACCGGGGAGCTGTTTTTT. It is translated as CASSYSGQNTGELFF.

The chain joins TRBV5-1 to TRBJ2-6, with D perhaps matching TRBD1 or TRBD2 (5 bases each). Germline CDR1 reads SGHRS; CDR2 reads YFSETQ. The CDR3 spans 17 residues. Trimming cost V 3 bases and J 0 bases, with 13 bases left between them. The CDR3 nucleotides read TGCGCCAGCAGCTATTCCGGGACCTTCTCTGGGGCCAACGTCCTGACTTTC. It yields the protein CASSYSGTFSGANVLTF.

Many counts were recorded for this clonotype. The chain is built from TRBV4-3 and TRBJ2-3, with 7 positions matching TRBD1. The V and J ends lost 2 bases and 2 bases, in that order; junction bases with no gene match: 4. Germline CDR1 is LGHNA and CDR2 is YSLEER. This CDR3 has 15 amino acids. The CDR3 DNA reads TGCGCCAGCAGCCAATGGACAGGATTCACAGATACGCAGTATTTT. It encodes CASSQWTGFTDTQYF.

In this sample, this clonotype turned up many times. The chain's CDR3 is CSGQVFDEQFF. For the CDR3, the DNA is TGCAGCGGCCAAGTCTTCGATGAGCAGTTCTTC. The chain combines TRBV29-1 with TRBJ2-1; D call uncertain. This CDR3 has 11 residues. V was cut by 7 bases and J by 8 bases, with 12 bases left in between. Germline-derived CDR1 and CDR2 are SQVTM and ANQGSEA.

The sample holds a few counts of this clonotype. The rearrangement links TRBV5-1 to TRBJ1-4; D might be TRBD1 (6 bases). Germline loops: CDR1 SGHRS, CDR2 YFSETQ. CDR3 size: 15 residues. V shed 2 bases and J shed 5 bases, with 13 bases lying between them. The CDR3 sequence is CASSFRTAQNEKLFF. In DNA, the CDR3 is TGCGCCAGCAGCTTCCGGACAGCCCAGAATGAAAAACTGTTTTTT.

The V and J genes are TRBV7-2 and TRBJ1-5; 8 bases line up with TRBD1. Germline CDR1 reads SGHTA; CDR2 reads FQGNSA. The CDR3 sequence is 16 residues long. V shed 5 bases, J shed 3 bases, and the junction held 9 bases outside the gene matches. Here the CDR3 DNA reads TGTGCCAGCAGCCCCCAGACAGGGGCTTACAATCAGCCCCAGCATTTT. Residues: CASSPQTGAYNQPQHF.

This clonotype was counted a few times. The V and J genes are TRBV15 and TRBJ2-1; D not certain. Looked up from germline, CDR1 is LNHNV and CDR2 is YYDKDF (reference sequence). This CDR3 has 14 amino acids. The V gene lost 1 base and the J gene lost 8 bases, with 12 bases spanning the gap. The CDR3: CATSRAPLEYEQFF. For the CDR3, the DNA is TGTGCCACCAGCAGAGCCCCCCTTGAATATGAGCAGTTCTTC.

This clonotype turned up a few times. This chain connects TRBV5-1 to TRBJ2-5; no clear D. CDR3 length equals 15 residues. V lost 0 bases and J 3 bases, leaving 12 bases between the germline ends. CDR1 is SGHRS and CDR2 is YFSETQ in the germline V gene. The CDR3 sequence: CASSLEGLDKETQYF. In DNA, the CDR3 is TGCGCCAGCAGCTTGGAAGGGCTGGATAAAGAGACCCAGTACTTC.

The rearrangement uses TRBV7-2 and TRBJ1-2; D might be TRBD1 (6 bases). The V end lost 1 base, the J end lost 8 bases, and 17 bases lay between the germline ends. In germline, CDR1 is SGHTA, CDR2 FQGNSA. CDR3 length equals 15 residues. CDR3 amino acids: CASSLGIWGGGGYTF. The CDR3 bases are TGTGCCAGCAGCTTAGGGATTTGGGGGGGCGGCGGCTACACCTTC.

This clonotype has only a few counts. The V gene is TRBV9, the J gene TRBJ2-1; a possible D gene is TRBD2 (8 bases). With 5 bases removed from V and 6 bases from J, the gap between germline ends came to 27 bases. Germline values: CDR1 SGDLS, CDR2 YYNGEE. The CDR3 has 18 amino acids. CDR3 nucleotide sequence: TGTGCCAGCAGAGGCGGACGAGGGGGCAGCGGGAGAGGCAATGAGCAGTTCTTC. It translates to CASRGGRGGSGRGNEQFF.

This clonotype has just a few counts. V and J are TRBV20-1 and TRBJ2-1; no clear D. Trimming cost V 4 bases and J 9 bases, with 7 bases left between them. This CDR3 region has 10 residues. Germline CDR1 is DFQATT and CDR2 is SNEGSKA (reference sequence). The CDR3 reads CSAKYGEQFF. CDR3 DNA: TGCAGTGCTAAGTATGGTGAGCAGTTCTTC.

At least ten counts were recorded for this clonotype. The chain carries TRBV29-1 and TRBJ2-1; 7 nucleotides match TRBD2. V trimming: 6 bases; J trimming: 8 bases; junction bases outside the gene matches: 4. Looked up from germline, CDR1 is SQVTM and CDR2 is ANQGSEA. The CDR3 sequence is 11 residues long. CDR3 nucleotide sequence: TGCAGCGTGGGACTATTAGATGAGCAGTTCTTC. Its protein product is CSVGLLDEQFF.

V usage is TRBV14 and J usage is TRBJ2-7, with a tentative D call TRBD2 (5 bases). The CDR3 has 14 amino acids. CDR1 is SGHDN and CDR2 is FVKESK in the germline V gene. The V and J ends lost 1 base and 4 bases respectively, with 11 bases between them. Here the CDR3 DNA reads TGTGCCAGCAGCCAAGGGGTATCGGGGTACGAGCAGTACTTC. It translates to CASSQGVSGYEQYF.

There are a few counts of this clonotype. The V gene is TRBV7-9, the J gene TRBJ2-3, with D hard to call. CDR3 length: 14 amino acids. The germline V gene encodes CDR1 SEHNR and CDR2 FQNEAQ (reference sequence). Trimming cost V 5 bases and J 6 bases, with 15 bases left between them. DNA of the CDR3: TGTGCCAGCAGCAACGGCCCCGTCGCGGATACGCAGTATTTT. Encoded protein: CASSNGPVADTQYF.

This clonotype has only a few counts. This chain links TRBV27 with TRBJ1-6; 11 bases line up with TRBD1. V was pared by 3 bases and J by 6 bases, with 10 bases of the junction left unmatched. Germline V CDR1 and CDR2: MNHEY, SMNVEV (reference sequence). This CDR3 spans 18 amino acids. The CDR3 DNA reads as TGTGCCAGCAGTTTCGCGGGACAGGGGGTGTTCGGTAATTCACCCCTCCACTTT. It specifies CASSFAGQGVFGNSPLHF.

Only a few counts were recorded for this clonotype. The gene calls are TRBV12-3 or TRBV12-4 and TRBJ1-2, with D possibly TRBD1 on 5 matching bases. The CDR3 loop spans 12 amino acids. The V gene lost 10 bases and the J gene lost 8 bases, with 17 bases spanning the gap. The CDR3 sequence: CATQGSVEGYTF. The CDR3 DNA reads TGTGCCACCCAGGGATCAGTTGAAGGCTACACCTTC.

CDR3 amino acids: CASAPIRYNEQFF. DNA for the CDR3: TGTGCCAGCGCCCCGATCAGGTATAATGAGCAGTTCTTC. The rearrangement uses TRBV14 and TRBJ2-1; D not resolved. The CDR3 consists of 13 residues. From germline, CDR1 is SGHDN and CDR2 FVKESK. The V end lost 8 bases, the J end lost 7 bases, and 15 bases lay between the germline ends.

The CDR3 DNA is TGTGCCAGCAGCGTAGACCGGGAGTCCGGGGAGCTGTTTTTT. Protein: CASSVDRESGELFF. V and J are TRBV9 and TRBJ2-2, with D possibly TRBD2 on 6 matching bases. V was clipped by 0 bases and J by 6 bases, with 9 bases between them. The CDR3 has 14 amino acids. Germline-derived CDR1 and CDR2 are SGDLS and YYNGEE. Full variable domain (outside the CDR3, taken from reference TRBV9 and TRBJ2-2): DSGVTQTPKHLITATGQRVTLRCSPRSGDLSVYWYQQSLDQGLQFLIQYYNGEERAKGNILERFSAQQFPDLHSELNLSSLELGDSALYFCASSVDRESGELFFGEGSRLTVL.